This T cell receptor beta chain was observed in a study of preoperative IRX-2 immunotherapy in early breast cancer. The treatment was: preoperative locoregional IRX-2 cytokine immunotherapy. Patients received preoperative, locoregional IRX-2 cytokine immunotherapy in a phase Ib study. Clones were read by immunoSEQ multiplex PCR, and TCRdb kept only the in-frame ones, dropping some. The data contain approximately 100,000 clones, about nine tenths of them singletons. The CDR3 consists of 17 residues. CDR1 is MRHNA, CDR2 SNTAGT, per germline. Trimming took 4 bases from V and 2 from J; bases not matched to a gene: 6.

The clonotype comes from a human donor with breast cancer. V gene TRBV6-4 combines with J gene TRBJ1-5; 12 bases line up with TRBD1. The starting material was tumor tissue, obtained after IRX-2 immunotherapy. The CDR3 is CASSARDRGLGNQPQHF. CDR3 bases: TGTGCCAGCAGTGCCCGGGACAGGGGGCTGGGCAATCAGCCCCAGCATTTT.